The rows below give T cell receptor beta chains drawn from one sample of a study. TCRdb re-analysed the 5' RACE reads in MiXCR, keeping a single row per CDR3 protein. The profile covers roughly 40,000 distinct CDR3 sequences, with over 15% appearing a single time and 2.8% taken by the ten largest. Sequencing was carried out using naive CD4+ T cells sorted from a lymph node. The receptors derive from a female donor with breast cancer. Both conserved end residues are part of each CDR3. D genes are given only for firm matches. Only part of the rows carry a size: once, few, many, or a class if the clone is expanded.

clone size | J gene | D gene | V gene | CDR3 DNA | CDR3 protein
. | TRBJ1-1 | . | TRBV7-3 | TGTGCCAGCAGCGAAAGGGGAAGTCGAGCTTTCTTT | CASSERGSRAFF
few | TRBJ1-2 | . | TRBV7-2 | TGTGCCAGCAGCTTGGCGGCACAGCCTAACTATGGCTACACCTTC | CASSLAAQPNYGYTF
many | TRBJ2-7 | . | TRBV20-1 | TGCAGTGCTAGGAGGGGGGCGGGTCGCTCCGAGAGCGAGCAGTACTTC | CSARRGAGRSESEQYF
many | TRBJ1-6 | . | TRBV9 | TGTGCCAGCAGAGGACTGGGCAATTCACCCCTCCACTTT | CASRGLGNSPLHF
. | TRBJ2-5 | . | TRBV7-9 | TGTGCCAGCAGCTTCACAGGGATTGGGGAGACCCAGTACTTC | CASSFTGIGETQYF
few | TRBJ1-1 | . | TRBV7-9 | TGTGCCAGCAGCTTACTCGGAATGGGGAGCACTGAAGCTTTCTTT | CASSLLGMGSTEAFF
. | TRBJ2-7 | . | TRBV29-1 | TGCAGCTTCCGGACGGAGGGTTACGAGCAGTACTTC | CSFRTEGYEQYF
many | TRBJ2-2 | . | TRBV7-3 | TGTGCCAGCAGCTTCGGGAACACCGGGGAGCTGTTTTTT | CASSFGNTGELFF
. | TRBJ2-2 | TRBD1 | TRBV10-3 | TGTGCCATTGGGGACAGGGCACAGCTAGCGAACACCGGGGAGCTGTTTTTT | CAIGDRAQLANTGELFF
many | TRBJ2-3 | TRBD1 | TRBV29-1 | TGCAGCGTTGACCGGGACAGTAGCACAGATACGCAGTATTTT | CSVDRDSSTDTQYF
. | TRBJ2-3 | . | TRBV7-7 | TGTGCTAGCAGCCAGGACGATTCCCCGGCGCAGTATTTT | CASSQDDSPAQYF
. | TRBJ1-1 | . | TRBV4-2 | TGTGCCAGCAGCAAACAGGCTCTCCCCGGAGCTATCTTT | CASSKQALPGAIF
many | TRBJ2-2 | . | TRBV6-5 | TGTGCCAGCAGTCCGCTTGGGGGGCGCATGGAGCTGTTTTTT | CASSPLGGRMELFF
. | TRBJ2-1 | . | TRBV24-1 | TGTGCCACCAGTGGCCAGGGGTCCTACAATGAGCAGTTCTTC | CATSGQGSYNEQFF
few | TRBJ1-1 | . | TRBV29-1 | TGCAGCGCCAGTCCACAGGGGAACACTGAAGCTTTCTTT | CSASPQGNTEAFF
many | TRBJ1-3 | TRBD1 | TRBV19 | TGTGCCAGTAGTATGACAGGGGAGGCTGGAAACACCATATATTTT | CASSMTGEAGNTIYF
once | TRBJ2-4 | . | TRBV6-2/TRBV6-3 | TGTGCCAGCAGTTACTCGACTACCGGGGGAAACATTCTGTACTTC | CASSYSTTGGNILYF
once | TRBJ1-1 | . | TRBV2 | TGTGCCAGCAGTGCTGATCGACAGCTTGAAGCTTTCTTT | CASSADRQLEAFF
. | TRBJ2-2 | TRBD1 | TRBV5-4 | TGTGCCAGCAGCCCTCGGACAGGGGGAAACACCGGGGAGCTGTTTTTT | CASSPRTGGNTGELFF
many | TRBJ2-1 | . | TRBV6-1 | TGTGCCAGCAGTGAAGGGATACTAGGATACGGGGAGCAGTTCTTC | CASSEGILGYGEQFF
. | TRBJ1-1 | TRBD1 | TRBV5-1 | TGCGCCAGCAGCTCAACCGTGACAGGGGCTGACGCTTTCTTT | CASSSTVTGADAFF
few | TRBJ2-7 | TRBD1 | TRBV7-2 | TGTGCCAGCAGCTCACCGGGACAGGTCTACTTC | CASSSPGQVYF
. | TRBJ1-2 | . | TRBV4-3 | TGCGCCAGCAGCCAAGAGGGTCGTTCAAGGGACTATGGCTACACCTTC | CASSQEGRSRDYGYTF
medium-sized | TRBJ1-3 | . | TRBV20-1 | TGCAGTGTCGGTGGGGGGGTCCTCTCTGGAAACACCATATATTTT | CSVGGGVLSGNTIYF
. | TRBJ1-1 | . | TRBV5-6 | TGTGCCAGCAGCCGCATACTAACTGAAGATTTCTTT | CASSRILTEDFF
few | TRBJ2-2 | . | TRBV5-1 | TGCGCCACCTTCGACCCCTCGAACACCGGGGAGCTGTTTTTT | CATFDPSNTGELFF
. | TRBJ2-3 | TRBD2 | TRBV25-1 | TGTGCCAGCAGTCCACCACGCTCAAGACTAGCGGGGGCACTTAGCACAGATACGCAGTATTTT | CASSPPRSRLAGALSTDTQYF
medium-sized | TRBJ2-5 | . | TRBV9 | TGTGCCAGCAGCGTAGCGGAGACCCAGTACTTC | CASSVAETQYF
. | TRBJ1-1 | . | TRBV5-4 | TGTGCCAGCAGCTTTCGCTGGTCGAACACTGAAGCTTTCTTT | CASSFRWSNTEAFF
. | TRBJ1-1 | . | TRBV29-1 | TGCAGCGCAACAACACAGGGGAACACTGAAGCTTTCTTT | CSATTQGNTEAFF
. | TRBJ2-1 | TRBD2 | TRBV10-3 | TGTGCCATCAGCCCCGGGACTAGCGGCGTTTACAATGAGCAGTTCTTC | CAISPGTSGVYNEQFF